The 17 T cell receptor beta chains reported below all come from one sample, sequenced in a study of blood T cell repertoires in COVID-19 (dated by TCRdb to 2018 to 2021). Libraries were built with the immunoSEQ multiplex PCR assay. The table comes from immuneACCESS by way of TCRdb, which keeps in-frame sequences with V and J called. Part of the clones is missing from these tables; in studies checked, under half for an unresolved V gene and the rest for unknown reasons. This sample comprises about 200,000 clones, around 89% of them detected only once. In total, the top ten clones hold approximately 8% of the sample. The sequenced sample consisted of PBMCs or T cells enriched from blood (not recorded which). The source of these receptors is a woman between 18 and 29 years old who had recovered from COVID-19.

This clone has a handful of counts. The chain combines TRBV7-2 with TRBJ1-5, with 8 bases aligning to TRBD1. The V and J ends lost 4 bases and 0 bases, in that order; junction bases with no gene match: 5. CDR3 length equals 16 residues. Looked up from germline, CDR1 is SGHTA and CDR2 is FQGNSA. CDR3 protein: CASSWGGQGSNQPQHF. DNA of the CDR3: TGTGCCAGCAGCTGGGGCGGACAGGGTAGCAATCAGCCCCAGCATTTT.

This chain uses TRBV27 with TRBJ1-3; the D gene is possibly TRBD1 (5 bases). Germline loops: CDR1 MNHEY, CDR2 SMNVEV (reference sequence). Trimming pared 4 bases from V and 4 bases from J, leaving 8 bases between. The CDR3 runs 13 residues. The CDR3 coding sequence is TGTGCCAGCAGTTCGCAGGGAGGAAACACCATATATTTT. Translated, it gives CASSSQGGNTIYF.

The V call is TRBV6-1, the J call TRBJ2-6, with D possibly being TRBD2 (7 bases). The CDR3 is 17 residues long. Trimming shortened V by 4 bases and J by 0 bases, and 13 bases separated the two germline ends. Germline CDR1 MNHNS, CDR2 SASEGT. The CDR3 DNA is TGTGCCAGCAGTGTAGAGGGGGGGTACTCTGGGGCCAACGTCCTGACTTTC. The encoded protein is CASSVEGGYSGANVLTF.

The V and J genes are TRBV23-1 and TRBJ1-1; 11 bases map to TRBD1. TRBV23-1 is an ORF for which the function is uncertain. Trimming cost V 2 bases and J 6 bases; bases outside gene matches: 11. The CDR3 spans 17 residues. CDR3: CASSQGQGAPGRAEAFF. In DNA form, the CDR3 reads TGCGCCAGCAGTCAAGGACAGGGGGCTCCCGGGAGGGCTGAAGCTTTCTTT.

The rearrangement links TRBV3-1 (or the pseudogene TRBV3-2) to TRBJ1-4, with TRBD1 matching 9 bases. The CDR3 is made up of 14 amino acids. The V and J ends lost 4 bases and 8 bases, in that order; junction bases with no gene match: 5. Germline CDR1 reads LGHDT; CDR2 reads YNNKEL (reference sequence). CDR3 DNA: TGTGCCAGCAGCCGGCTTGGGACAGGGGAAAAACTGTTTTTT. Amino acids: CASSRLGTGEKLFF.

This sequence joins TRBV3-1 (or the pseudogene TRBV3-2) and TRBJ1-4; 7 positions agree with TRBD1. J lost 7 bases, V lost 7 bases, and 6 bases had no gene match. CDR1 is LGHDT, CDR2 YNNKEL, per germline (reference sequence). CDR3 size: 13 residues. The CDR3 spells CASTTGQVEKLFF. The CDR3 DNA follows: TGTGCCAGCACCACTGGACAGGTTGAAAAACTGTTTTTT.

The rearrangement uses TRBV7-3 and TRBJ2-7, with D possibly matching TRBD2 (6 bases). Trimming removed 5 bases from V and 2 bases from J, with 16 bases in between. Germline-derived CDR1 and CDR2 are SGHTA and FQGTGA. The CDR3 length is 15 residues. Here the CDR3 DNA reads TGTGCCAGCAGCAAACTATCACGGGGGACCTACGAGCAGTACTTC. Translated: CASSKLSRGTYEQYF.

V is TRBV15 and J is TRBJ1-5; 7 positions match TRBD1. With 3 bases clipped from V and 3 bases from J, the junction kept 5 bases outside the gene matches. The CDR3 is made up of 15 amino acids. Germline V gene lookup returns CDR1 LNHNV and CDR2 YYDKDF (reference sequence). The CDR3 region has the DNA TGTGCCACCAGCAGGTCTGGGACAGCCAATCAGCCCCAGCATTTT. Translated, it gives CATSRSGTANQPQHF.

This clone was counted only a few times. The rearrangement links TRBV5-8 to TRBJ1-4; 7 nucleotides agree with TRBD1. CDR3 size: 14 residues. Trimming at V came to 9 bases and at J to 7 bases, leaving 12 bases not matched to a gene. The germline CDR1 and CDR2 sequences are SGHTS and YDEGEE. The CDR3: CATNLRDRGEKLFF. The CDR3 DNA sequence: TGTGCCACTAACCTCCGGGACAGAGGTGAAAAACTGTTTTTT. Complete variable domain (other parts from reference TRBV5-8 and TRBJ1-4): EAGVTQSPTHLIKTRGQQATLRCSPISGHTSVYWYQQALGLGLQFLLWYDEGEERNRGNFPPRFSGRQFPNYSSELNVNALELEDSALYLCATNLRDRGEKLFFGSGTQLSVL.

The chain uses TRBV27 and TRBJ1-2; D remains unclear. Germline CDR1 reads MNHEY; CDR2 reads SMNVEV (reference sequence). The length of the CDR3 is 13 residues. V was shortened by 4 bases and J by 8 bases, with 14 bases between the two germline ends. The CDR3 loop reads CASSSLEALGYTF. The DNA of the CDR3 is TGTGCCAGCAGTTCCTTAGAAGCCCTGGGCTACACCTTC.

The chain joins TRBV5-6 to TRBJ2-7; D is unclear. Germline V gene lookup returns CDR1 SGHDT and CDR2 YYEEEE. The CDR3 loop spans 16 amino acids. The V gene lost 0 bases and the J gene lost 2 bases, with 15 bases spanning the gap. The CDR3 loop is CASSLGTAHTTYEQYF. DNA for the CDR3: TGTGCCAGCAGCTTGGGAACGGCACATACTACCTACGAGCAGTACTTC. Full variable domain (outside the CDR3, taken from reference TRBV5-6 and TRBJ2-7): DAGVTQSPTHLIKTRGQQVTLRCSPKSGHDTVSWYQQALGQGPQFIFQYYEEEERQRGNFPDRFSGHQFPNYSSELNVNALLLGDSALYLCASSLGTAHTTYEQYFGPGTRLTVT.

The CDR3 DNA is TGCGCCAGCAGCCAAGGGACTAGCGGCTCCTACAATGAGCAGTTCTTC. Translated: CASSQGTSGSYNEQFF. The chain carries TRBV4-1 and TRBJ2-1; 10 nucleotides align to TRBD2. The CDR3 runs to 16 residues. Germline values: CDR1 MGHRA, CDR2 YSYEKL. The V segment lost 1 base and the J segment 0 bases; nucleotides outside the gene matches: 0.

The chain recombines TRBV6-5 with TRBJ2-1, with D possibly TRBD2 on 5 matching bases. Germline V gene sequence: CDR1 MNHEY, CDR2 SVGAGI. V shed 0 bases and J shed 5 bases, with 11 bases lying between them. This CDR3 comprises 15 residues. The CDR3 nucleotides are TGTGCCAGCAGTTACTCGGGGAGCCAAAACAATGAGCAGTTCTTC. Protein: CASSYSGSQNNEQFF.

This chain uses TRBV19 with TRBJ2-3; tentatively, D is TRBD2 (6 bases). Between the trimmed V and J ends, which lost 6 bases and 1 base, there was a span of 14 bases. In germline, CDR1 is LNHDA, CDR2 SQIVND (reference sequence). The CDR3 is 15 amino acids. The CDR3 bases are TGTGCCAGTAGGGCGCGGGACGGTCGCACAGATACGCAGTATTTT. It specifies CASRARDGRTDTQYF.

The rearrangement joins TRBV24-1 to TRBJ1-4; TRBD1 is a possible D gene (5 bases). Germline V lookup: CDR1 KGHDR, CDR2 SFDVKD. Trimming stripped 3 bases from V and 2 bases from J, with 9 bases between. This CDR3 is 15 amino acids long. CDR3 sequence reads: CATSDPGDTNEKLFF. The DNA of the CDR3 is TGTGCCACCAGTGATCCGGGGGATACTAATGAAAAACTGTTTTTT.

The V call is TRBV18, the J call TRBJ2-1; D is perhaps TRBD2 (7 bases). Trimming removed 0 bases from V and 7 bases from J, with 13 bases in between. Germline lookup yields CDR1 KGHSH and CDR2 LQKENI. The CDR3 consists of 15 residues. CDR3 DNA sequence: TGTGCCAGCTCACCACCCGGGGGGCGAATGAATGAGCAGTTCTTC. It specifies CASSPPGGRMNEQFF.

The genes are TRBV5-8 and TRBJ1-1; D gene ambiguous. The CDR3 contains 15 residues. Trimming took 0 bases from V and 4 from J, leaving 13 bases between them. Germline lookup yields CDR1 SGHTS and CDR2 YDEGEE. Here the CDR3 reads CASSLGSRSSTEAFF. The CDR3, as DNA: TGTGCCAGCAGCTTGGGTAGCCGGTCGAGCACTGAAGCTTTCTTT.